This entry describes one T cell receptor (beta chain). The sample belongs to a study of blood T cell repertoires in COVID-19. Study-level information: Samples of COVID-19 (acute and convalescent) were obtained from the United States, Italy and Spain. The cDNA or gDNA used as material had been derived from T cells, B-cell-depleted T cells, or PBMCs.

Authors' analysis steps: Quantification of nucleated cells was approximated via reference gene primer amplification. Sequenced by immunoSEQ multiplex PCR; TCRdb stores in-frame clones only, minus some. For V, J and clone size, that table is used; D and trimming come from the DNA. In the table there are 200,000 to 250,000 clones, under 95% of which are singletons. From germline, CDR1 is LNHDA and CDR2 SQIVND (reference sequence). Trimming removed 9 bases at V and 4 bases at J, with 16 bases between. The CDR3 is 14 residues long. The sequencing sample was made of peripheral blood. The chain has TRBV19 and TRBJ1-3; D call uncertain. The clonotype originates from a man aged 25-40 years with acute or convalescent COVID-19. This CDR3 reads CASSFGSGGNTIYF. The DNA of the CDR3 is TGTGCCAGCTCCTTCGGGTCGGGAGGAAACACCATATATTTT.